The T cell receptor (beta chain) described here comes from a study of blood T cell repertoires in COVID-19. Allocation to cohorts depended on clinical history reported by the participants. Trimming cost V 4 bases and J 4 bases; bases outside gene matches: 1. CDR1 is WSHSY, CDR2 SAAADI, per germline. The CDR3 totals 14 residues. In the original workflow: Amplifying reference gene primers gave estimates of nucleated cell counts. TCRdb's table, derived via immunoSEQ multiplex PCR, lists solely in-frame clones and lacks some. The DNA was the basis for D and trimming; V, J and clone size are from that table. Here the sample spans roughly 430,000 clones, about 88% being singletons. Concerning this clone itself: The sample contains more than one DNA sequence encoding this CDR3.

The receptor comes from a woman under 30 who had been exposed to COVID-19. The chain employs TRBV10-2 and TRBJ2-1; 10 bases match TRBD2. Specimen: PBMCs or T cells enriched from blood (not recorded which). The CDR3 DNA reads TGCGCCAGCAGTGCTAGCGGGGGATACAATGAGCAGTTCTTC. Its protein product is CASSASGGYNEQFF.